The 30 T cell receptor beta chains presented below share a single source sample, sequenced in a study of regulatory T cells in long-lasting Graves disease. Time point meaning: newly diagnosed GD, antithyroid drugs for less than 3 months. PBMCs provided the RNA from which the TCR library was made. Sequencing libraries for TCR beta were prepared with iRepertoire HTBI primers and Arm-PCR of CDR3 regions. In TCRdb, the multiplex PCR reads were re-called with MiXCR into one record per CDR3 protein. The sample contains hundreds of thousands of distinct CDR3 sequences, around 15% of which appear only once. The sample also formed part of further work on T cells in Graves' hyperthyroidism and ophthalmopathy.

This specimen consisted of peripheral blood mononuclear cells (PBMCs), obtained at new diagnosis, from a patient treated with antithyroid drugs. These receptors originate from a man younger than 35 with Graves disease.

The chain employs TRBV5-1 and TRBJ2-1; 7 bases map to TRBD2. CDR1 and CDR2 (germline): SGHRS, YFSETQ. V lost 0 bases to trimming and J lost 4 bases; unmatched junction nucleotides: 4. This CDR3 spans 15 amino acids. This chain's CDR3 is CASSLVTSEYNEQFF. The CDR3 nucleotides read TGCGCCAGCAGCTTGGTAACTAGCGAATACAATGAGCAGTTCTTC.

The chain has TRBV5-1 and TRBJ1-1, with 9 bases identical to TRBD1. This CDR3 region has 14 residues. Trimming removed 4 bases from V and 4 bases from J; junction bases left unmatched: 5. The germline gives CDR1 SGHRS, CDR2 YFSETQ. CDR3 sequence (DNA): TGCGCCAGCAGCAGGACAGGGGATGGCACTGAAGCTTTCTTT. As protein: CASSRTGDGTEAFF.

This clonotype was observed a few times. The chain uses TRBV28 and TRBJ1-4; 10 nucleotides align to TRBD1. The J segment lost 3 bases and the V segment lost 6 bases, leaving 7 bases of the junction unmatched. CDR3 size: 16 residues. The germline CDR1 and CDR2 sequences are MDHEN and SYDVKM. The CDR3 spells CASRLDRGLANEKLFF. CDR3 nucleotide sequence: TGTGCCAGCAGACTAGACAGGGGGCTGGCTAATGAAAAACTGTTTTTT.

This clonotype was seen at least ten times. V and J are TRBV3-1 and TRBJ2-1; D is unresolved. The germline V and J ends were trimmed by 0 bases and 2 bases, with 8 bases remaining between them. The CDR3 consists of 15 residues. CDR1 is LGHDT, CDR2 YNNKEL, per germline (reference sequence). CDR3 sequence: CASSQDRSPYNEQFF. The DNA of the CDR3 is TGTGCCAGCAGCCAAGACAGGAGCCCCTACAATGAGCAGTTCTTC.

V and J are TRBV11-3 and TRBJ2-5; weak D call: TRBD1 (6 bases). CDR3 length: 15 amino acids. V was cut by 7 bases and J by 1 base, with 16 bases left in between. Germline lookup yields CDR1 SGHNT and CDR2 YENEEA. The CDR3 coding sequence is TGTGCCAGCACCTACAGCACAGGGTCCCAAGAGACCCAGTACTTC. Protein product: CASTYSTGSQETQYF.

The chain carries TRBV7-3 and TRBJ2-7; a weak D match, TRBD2 (5 bases). In germline, CDR1 is SGHTA, CDR2 FQGTGA. Trimming cost V 5 bases and J 2 bases, with 16 bases left between them. CDR3 length: 15 residues. The CDR3: CASSPRGQAPYEQYF. CDR3 in DNA: TGTGCCAGCAGCCCCCGGGGTCAGGCCCCCTACGAGCAGTACTTC.

This clonotype was seen a handful of times. V usage is TRBV12-3 or TRBV12-4 and J usage is TRBJ2-1, with TRBD2 identical over 7 bases. The CDR3 loop spans 15 amino acids. With V trimmed by 5 bases and J by 3 bases, 7 bases remained unmatched. CDR3 region: CASSLPGGFYNEQFF. The DNA of the CDR3 is TGTGCCAGCAGTCTCCCGGGGGGTTTCTACAATGAGCAGTTCTTC.

This clonotype came up a few times. One junction end disagrees with the germline gene, perhaps due to a read error. The chain has TRBV5-1 and TRBJ2-5; D remains ambiguous. The CDR3 is 12 residues long. The V gene's germline CDR1 is SGHRS and CDR2 YFSETQ. Here the CDR3 reads CASSLMQETQYF. The CDR3 coding sequence is TGCGCCAGTAGCTTGATGCAAGAGACCCAGTACTTC.

A few counts support this clonotype. The chain combines TRBV18 with TRBJ2-1; TRBD1 matches 8 bases. The CDR3 sequence is 16 residues long. CDR1 is KGHSH and CDR2 is LQKENI in the germline V gene. V trimming: 3 bases; J trimming: 8 bases; junction bases outside the gene matches: 12. In nucleotides, the CDR3 is TGTGCCAGCTCACCCCCTCTATATGCAGGGGGCGATGAGCAGTTCTTC. It is translated as CASSPPLYAGGDEQFF. Supplemented by reference TRBV18 and TRBJ2-1, the full variable domain reads NAGVMQNPRHLVRRRGQEARLRCSPMKGHSHVYWYRQLPEEGLKFMVYLQKENIIDESGMPKERFSAEFPKEGPSILRIQQVVRGDSAAYFCASSPPLYAGGDEQFFGPGTRLTVL.

There are a few counts of this clonotype. This chain connects TRBV19 to TRBJ2-2, with 12 bases fitting TRBD2. This CDR3 spans 19 amino acids. Trimming took 2 bases from V and 1 from J; bases not matched to a gene: 8. Germline V gives CDR1 LNHDA, CDR2 SQIVND (reference sequence). The CDR3 here is CASSIRASGRALNTGELFF. CDR3 nucleotides: TGTGCCAGTAGTATAAGGGCTAGCGGGAGGGCCCTGAACACCGGGGAGCTGTTTTTT.

The V and J genes are TRBV7-9 and TRBJ2-1; D might be TRBD1 (5 bases). CDR1 and CDR2 from the germline V gene are SEHNR and FQNEAQ (reference sequence). Trimming took 5 bases from V and 6 from J, leaving 11 bases between them. The CDR3 extends over 13 amino acids. In nucleotides, the CDR3 is TGTGCCAGCAGCACCAACAGGATCAATGAGCAGTTCTTC. It translates to CASSTNRINEQFF.

This clonotype has just one count. The genes are TRBV9 and TRBJ1-2; 7 nucleotides agree with TRBD1. Germline CDR1 SGDLS, CDR2 YYNGEE. The J segment lost 2 bases and the V segment lost 4 bases, leaving 5 bases of the junction unmatched. There are 14 residues in the CDR3. The chain's CDR3 is CASSRDSPNYGYTF. CDR3 nucleotide sequence: TGTGCCAGCAGCAGGGACAGTCCAAACTATGGCTACACCTTC.

This clonotype came up many times. CDR3: CASSLTGMNTEAFF. CDR3 in DNA: TGTGCCAGCAGCCTCACAGGGATGAACACTGAAGCTTTCTTT. This chain uses TRBV2 with TRBJ1-1, with a tentative D call TRBD1 (6 bases). V lost 6 bases, J lost 0 bases, and 11 bases lay in between. CDR3 length equals 14 residues. In germline, CDR1 is SNHLY, CDR2 FYNNEI.

This clonotype showed up many times. This chain joins TRBV20-1 and TRBJ2-7; D gene uncertain. Deletions cut 0 bases from V and 7 bases from J, with 13 bases between. The germline V gene has CDR1 DFQATT and CDR2 SNEGSKA (reference sequence). CDR3 length equals 13 residues. This CDR3 is CSARDVVLGEQYF. The CDR3 DNA follows: TGCAGTGCTAGAGATGTAGTGTTAGGGGAGCAGTACTTC.

The chain is built from TRBV3-1 and TRBJ2-1; weak D call: TRBD2 (5 bases). The V and J ends lost 1 base and 10 bases respectively, with 14 bases between them. From germline, CDR1 is LGHDT and CDR2 YNNKEL (reference sequence). The CDR3 totals 14 residues. In DNA, the CDR3 is TGTGCCAGCAGCCAAGCCGAGGGAACGGGCGAGCAGTTCTTC. This codes for CASSQAEGTGEQFF.

This clonotype was seen repeatedly, ten times or more. V gene TRBV29-1 combines with J gene TRBJ2-7; 12 nucleotides line up with TRBD1. Germline V gene sequence: CDR1 SQVTM, CDR2 ANQGSEA. CDR3 length equals 14 residues. V dropped 4 bases and J dropped 3; count of bases not matched to a gene: 4. CDR3 protein: CSVGGTGGLYEQYF. Written as DNA, the CDR3 is TGCAGCGTTGGAGGGACAGGGGGCCTCTACGAGCAGTACTTC.

The chain carries TRBV7-9 and TRBJ2-1; D possibly corresponds to TRBD2 (5 bases). The CDR3 length is 14 residues. V was cut by 4 bases and J by 7 bases, with 14 bases left in between. Germline V gene data show CDR1 as SEHNR and CDR2 as FQNEAQ (reference sequence). The DNA for the CDR3 is TGTGCCAGCAGCTATATTTCGACGGGAAATGAGCAGTTCTTC. Protein product: CASSYISTGNEQFF.

This clonotype was recorded a few times. This chain links TRBV7-2 with TRBJ1-1; no clear D. V lost 5 bases, J lost 1 base, and 17 bases lay in between. The CDR3 totals 16 residues. CDR1 is SGHTA and CDR2 is FQGNSA in the germline V gene. CDR3 DNA sequence: TGTGCCAGCAGCCGTCGGGCTAGCCCGGCGAACACTGAAGCTTTCTTT. Protein: CASSRRASPANTEAFF.

This clonotype was counted a few times. V gene TRBV7-3 combines with J gene TRBJ1-1; the D gene is possibly TRBD1 (5 bases). CDR3 length: 16 residues. CDR1 SGHTA and CDR2 FQGTGA come from the germline V gene. V shed 5 bases and J shed 6 bases, with 22 bases lying between them. CDR3 in DNA: TGTGCCAGCAGCCCGAATTCCCCAGGGTCTTCTTCTGAAGCTTTCTTT. Protein product: CASSPNSPGSSSEAFF. The entire variable domain, with the rest obtained from reference TRBV7-3 and TRBJ1-1, is as follows: GAGVSQTPSNKVTEKGKYVELRCDPISGHTALYWYRQSLGQGPEFLIYFQGTGAADDSGLPNDRFFAVRPEGSVSTLKIQRTERGDSAVYLCASSPNSPGSSSEAFFGQGTRLTVV.

The rearrangement uses TRBV11-2 and TRBJ2-7; 10 positions match TRBD1. V lost 6 bases, J lost 9 bases, and 14 bases stayed unmatched. Germline V gene lookup returns CDR1 SGHAT and CDR2 FQNNGV. The CDR3 has 15 amino acids. The CDR3 region is CASSLITGTGDGQYF. The CDR3 DNA is TGTGCCAGCAGTTTAATAACCGGGACAGGGGACGGGCAGTACTTC. Combining the CDR3 with reference TRBV11-2 and TRBJ2-7 gives the whole variable domain EAGVAQSPRYKIIEKRQSVAFWCNPISGHATLYWYQQILGQGPKLLIQFQNNGVVDDSQLPKDRFSAERLKGVDSTLKIQPAKLEDSAVYLCASSLITGTGDGQYFGPGTRLTVT.

This clonotype was detected a few times. The CDR3 loop reads CASSLLGVGEQFF. The CDR3 DNA follows: TGTGCCAGCAGCTTGTTGGGGGTGGGGGAGCAGTTCTTC. The chain uses TRBV7-9 and TRBJ2-1, with D possibly being TRBD1 or TRBD2 (5 bases each). This CDR3 is built from 13 residues. V was trimmed by 3 bases and J by 10 bases, leaving 13 bases between them. Germline loops: CDR1 SEHNR, CDR2 FQNEAQ (reference sequence).

The V and J genes are TRBV7-9 and TRBJ2-2; either TRBD1 or TRBD2 may supply D (5 bases each). The V end was cut by 2 bases, the J end by 6 bases, with 13 bases between. Germline V gives CDR1 SEHNR, CDR2 FQNEAQ (reference sequence). There are 15 residues in the CDR3. The CDR3 DNA follows: TGTGCCAGCAGCTTATCCGAGGGGTTTCCCGGGGAGCTGTTTTTT. Its protein product is CASSLSEGFPGELFF.

This clonotype has only a few counts. The V and J genes are TRBV4-1 and TRBJ1-5, with TRBD1 matching 7 bases. Losses at the gene ends were 0 bases for V and 7 bases for J; bases not matched to a gene: 9. The germline gives CDR1 MGHRA, CDR2 YSYEKL. The CDR3 sequence is 16 residues long. CDR3 DNA sequence: TGCGCCAGCAGCCAAGAATTTCAGGGGGGCCTACAGCCCCAGCATTTT. The encoded protein is CASSQEFQGGLQPQHF.

V gene TRBV2 combines with J gene TRBJ2-3; D might be TRBD2 (6 bases). The last part of the DNA fits TRBJ2-5 better; the J call may be wrong. Germline V gene data show CDR1 as SNHLY and CDR2 as FYNNEI. The CDR3 runs 13 residues. CDR3 nucleotide sequence: TGTGCCAGTCTCCTCCCGGGGGTAGAGACCCAGTACTTC. Translating gives CASLLPGVETQYF.

This chain connects TRBV7-3 to TRBJ1-2; D is undetermined. Germline lookup yields CDR1 SGHTA and CDR2 FQGTGA. With 5 bases removed from V and 8 bases from J, the gap between germline ends came to 21 bases. There are 15 residues in the CDR3. CDR3 nucleotide sequence: TGTGCCAGCAGCCCAACCCCCGGGATCCAAGGGGGCTACACCTTC. As protein: CASSPTPGIQGGYTF. The complete variable domain, with remaining parts taken from reference TRBV7-3 and TRBJ1-2, reads GAGVSQTPSNKVTEKGKYVELRCDPISGHTALYWYRQSLGQGPEFLIYFQGTGAADDSGLPNDRFFAVRPEGSVSTLKIQRTERGDSAVYLCASSPTPGIQGGYTFGSGTRLTVV.

The chain joins TRBV27 to TRBJ1-6, with D possibly being TRBD1 (6 bases). V gave up 5 bases and J gave up 5 bases, with 16 bases separating them. In germline, CDR1 is MNHEY, CDR2 SMNVEV (reference sequence). CDR3 size: 16 residues. Written as DNA, the CDR3 is TGTGCCAGCAGTCTTATCGGGGGCCCCCATAATTCACCCCTCCACTTT. Protein: CASSLIGGPHNSPLHF.

This clonotype was seen repeatedly, ten times or more. The chain is built from TRBV27 and TRBJ2-5; a possible D gene is TRBD1 (6 bases). The CDR3 is 13 amino acids. The V end was cut by 6 bases, the J end by 5 bases, with 13 bases between. Germline assignment: CDR1 MNHEY and CDR2 SMNVEV (reference sequence). As DNA, the CDR3 is TGTGCCAGCAGACCACAGGGAGATGAGACCCAGTACTTC. Translation: CASRPQGDETQYF.

This clonotype has ten or more counts. This chain uses TRBV20-1 with TRBJ2-3; possible D gene TRBD1, 5 bases. The germline V gene has CDR1 DFQATT and CDR2 SNEGSKA (reference sequence). The CDR3 consists of 16 residues. V shed 5 bases and J shed 4 bases, with 22 bases lying between them. CDR3 residues: CSAGAVGWERADTQYF. The CDR3, as DNA: TGCAGTGCTGGGGCGGTTGGCTGGGAAAGGGCAGATACGCAGTATTTT.

The CDR3 is CASSPINKNTEAFF. The CDR3 DNA is TGTGCCAGCAGTCCCATCAACAAGAACACTGAAGCTTTCTTT. The chain couples TRBV2 to TRBJ1-1; D gene unclear. From germline, CDR1 is SNHLY and CDR2 FYNNEI. This CDR3 spans 14 amino acids. Trimming removed 5 bases at V and 1 base at J, with 11 bases between.

The V and J genes are TRBV5-1 and TRBJ1-4; D is unresolved. CDR1 SGHRS and CDR2 YFSETQ come from the germline V gene. The CDR3 spans 16 residues. The germline V and J ends were trimmed by 0 bases and 7 bases, with 16 bases remaining between them. The CDR3 region is CASSLGGEGEIEKLFF. Here the CDR3 DNA reads TGCGCCAGCAGCTTGGGTGGGGAAGGCGAGATTGAAAAACTGTTTTTT.